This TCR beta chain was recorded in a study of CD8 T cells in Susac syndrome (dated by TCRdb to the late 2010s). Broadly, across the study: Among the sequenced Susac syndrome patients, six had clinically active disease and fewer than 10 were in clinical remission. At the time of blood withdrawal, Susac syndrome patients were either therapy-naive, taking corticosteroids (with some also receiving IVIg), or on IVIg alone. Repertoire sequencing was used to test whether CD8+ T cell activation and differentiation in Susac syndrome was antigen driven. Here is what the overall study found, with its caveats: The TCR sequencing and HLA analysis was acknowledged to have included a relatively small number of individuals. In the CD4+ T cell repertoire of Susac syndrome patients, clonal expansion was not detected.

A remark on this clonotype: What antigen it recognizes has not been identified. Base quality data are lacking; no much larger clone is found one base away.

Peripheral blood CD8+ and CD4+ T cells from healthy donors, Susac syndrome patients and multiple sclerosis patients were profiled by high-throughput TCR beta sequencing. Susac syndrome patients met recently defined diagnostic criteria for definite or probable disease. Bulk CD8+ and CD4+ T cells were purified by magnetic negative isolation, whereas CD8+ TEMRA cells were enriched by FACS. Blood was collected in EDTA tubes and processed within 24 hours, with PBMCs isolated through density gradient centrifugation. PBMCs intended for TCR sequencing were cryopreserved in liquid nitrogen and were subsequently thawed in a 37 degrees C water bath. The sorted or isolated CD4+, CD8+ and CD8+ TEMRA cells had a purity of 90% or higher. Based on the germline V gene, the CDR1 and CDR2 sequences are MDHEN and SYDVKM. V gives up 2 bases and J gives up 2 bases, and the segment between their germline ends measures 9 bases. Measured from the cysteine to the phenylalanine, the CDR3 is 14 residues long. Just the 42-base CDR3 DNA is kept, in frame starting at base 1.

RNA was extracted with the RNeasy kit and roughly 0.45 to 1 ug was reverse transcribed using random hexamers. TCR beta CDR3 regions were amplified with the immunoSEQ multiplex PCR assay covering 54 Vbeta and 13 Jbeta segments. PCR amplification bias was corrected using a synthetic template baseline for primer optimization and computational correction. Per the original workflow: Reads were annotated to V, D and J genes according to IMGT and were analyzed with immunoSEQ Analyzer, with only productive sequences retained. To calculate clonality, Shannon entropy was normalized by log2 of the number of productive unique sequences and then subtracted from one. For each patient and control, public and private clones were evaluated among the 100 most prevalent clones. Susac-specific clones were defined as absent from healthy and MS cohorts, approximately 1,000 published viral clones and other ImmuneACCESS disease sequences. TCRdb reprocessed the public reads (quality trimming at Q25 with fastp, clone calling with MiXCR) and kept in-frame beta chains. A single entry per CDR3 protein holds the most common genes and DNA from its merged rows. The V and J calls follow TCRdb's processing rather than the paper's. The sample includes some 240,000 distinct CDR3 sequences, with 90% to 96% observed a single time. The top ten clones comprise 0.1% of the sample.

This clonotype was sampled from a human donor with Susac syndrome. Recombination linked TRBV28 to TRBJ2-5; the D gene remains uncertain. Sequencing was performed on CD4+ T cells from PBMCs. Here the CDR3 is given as CASSLRVPQETQYF. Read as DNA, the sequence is TGTGCCAGCAGTTTAAGGGTTCCACAAGAGACCCAGTACTTC.